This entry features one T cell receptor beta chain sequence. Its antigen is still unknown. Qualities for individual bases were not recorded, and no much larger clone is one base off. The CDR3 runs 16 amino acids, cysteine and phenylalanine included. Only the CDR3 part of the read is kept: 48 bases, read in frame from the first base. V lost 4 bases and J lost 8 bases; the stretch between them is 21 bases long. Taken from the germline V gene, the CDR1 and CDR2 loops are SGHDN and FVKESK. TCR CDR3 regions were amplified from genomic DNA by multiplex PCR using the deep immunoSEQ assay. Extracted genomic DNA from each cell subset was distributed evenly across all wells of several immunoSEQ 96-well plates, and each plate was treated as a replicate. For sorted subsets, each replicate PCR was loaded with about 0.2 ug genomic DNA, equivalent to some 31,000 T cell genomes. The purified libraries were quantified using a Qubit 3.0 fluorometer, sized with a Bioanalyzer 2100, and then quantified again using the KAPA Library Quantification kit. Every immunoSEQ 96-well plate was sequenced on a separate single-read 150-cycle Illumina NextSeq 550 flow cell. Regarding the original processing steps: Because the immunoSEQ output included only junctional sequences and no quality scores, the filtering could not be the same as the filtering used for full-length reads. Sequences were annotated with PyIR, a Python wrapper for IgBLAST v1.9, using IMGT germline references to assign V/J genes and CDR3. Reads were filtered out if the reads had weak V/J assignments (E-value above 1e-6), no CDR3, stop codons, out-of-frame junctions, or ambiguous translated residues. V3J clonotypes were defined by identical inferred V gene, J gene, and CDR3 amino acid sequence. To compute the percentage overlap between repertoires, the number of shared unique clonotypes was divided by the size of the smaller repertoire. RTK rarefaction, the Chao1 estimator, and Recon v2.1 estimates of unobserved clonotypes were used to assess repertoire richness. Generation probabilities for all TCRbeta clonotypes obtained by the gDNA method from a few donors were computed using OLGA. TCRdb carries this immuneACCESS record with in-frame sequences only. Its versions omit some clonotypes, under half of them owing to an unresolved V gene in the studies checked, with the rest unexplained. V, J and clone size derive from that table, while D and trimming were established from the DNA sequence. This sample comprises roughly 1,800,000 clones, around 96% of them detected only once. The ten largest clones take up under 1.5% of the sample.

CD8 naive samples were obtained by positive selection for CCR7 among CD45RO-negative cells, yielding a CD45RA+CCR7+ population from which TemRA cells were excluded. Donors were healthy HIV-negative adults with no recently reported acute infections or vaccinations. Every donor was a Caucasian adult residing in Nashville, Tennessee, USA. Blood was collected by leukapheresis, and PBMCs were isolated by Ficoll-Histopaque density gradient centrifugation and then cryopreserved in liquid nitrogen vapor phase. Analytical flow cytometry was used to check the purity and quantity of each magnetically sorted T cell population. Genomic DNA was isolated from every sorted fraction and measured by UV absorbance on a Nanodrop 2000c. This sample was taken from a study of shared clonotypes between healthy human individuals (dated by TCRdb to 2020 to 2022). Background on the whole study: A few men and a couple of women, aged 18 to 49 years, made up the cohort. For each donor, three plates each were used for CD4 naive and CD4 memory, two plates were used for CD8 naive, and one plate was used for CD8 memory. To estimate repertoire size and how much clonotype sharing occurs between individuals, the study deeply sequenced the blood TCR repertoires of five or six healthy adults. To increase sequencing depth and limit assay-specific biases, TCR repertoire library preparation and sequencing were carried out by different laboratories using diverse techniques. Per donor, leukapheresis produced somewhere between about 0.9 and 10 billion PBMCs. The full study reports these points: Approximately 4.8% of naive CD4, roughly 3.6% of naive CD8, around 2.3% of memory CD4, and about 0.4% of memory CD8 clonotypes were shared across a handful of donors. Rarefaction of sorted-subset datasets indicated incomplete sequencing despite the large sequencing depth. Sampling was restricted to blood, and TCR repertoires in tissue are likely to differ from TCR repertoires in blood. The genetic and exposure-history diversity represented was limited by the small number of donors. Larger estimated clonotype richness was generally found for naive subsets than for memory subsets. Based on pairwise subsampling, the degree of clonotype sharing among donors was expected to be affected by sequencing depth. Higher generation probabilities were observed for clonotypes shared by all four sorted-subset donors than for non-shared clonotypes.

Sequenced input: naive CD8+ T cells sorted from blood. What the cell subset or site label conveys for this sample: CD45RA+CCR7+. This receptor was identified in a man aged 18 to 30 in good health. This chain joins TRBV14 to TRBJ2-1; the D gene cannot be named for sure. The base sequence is TGTGCCAGCAGCCTCGGGTCGGATTTTGATATCTATGAGCAGTTCTTC. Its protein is CASSLGSDFDIYEQFF.